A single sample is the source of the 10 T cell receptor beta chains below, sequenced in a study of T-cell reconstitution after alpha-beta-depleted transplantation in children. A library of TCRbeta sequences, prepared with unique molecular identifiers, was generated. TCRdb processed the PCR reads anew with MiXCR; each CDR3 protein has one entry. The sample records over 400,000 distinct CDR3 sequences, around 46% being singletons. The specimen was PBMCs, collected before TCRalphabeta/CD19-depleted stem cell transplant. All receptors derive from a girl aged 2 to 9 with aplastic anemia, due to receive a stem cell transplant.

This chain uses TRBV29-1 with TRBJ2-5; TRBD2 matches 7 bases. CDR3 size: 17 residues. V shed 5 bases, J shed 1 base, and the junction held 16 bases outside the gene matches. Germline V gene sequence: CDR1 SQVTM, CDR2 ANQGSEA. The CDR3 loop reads CSVIRRLAGDGQETQYF. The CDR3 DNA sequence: TGCAGCGTTATCCGACGTTTGGCGGGAGACGGCCAAGAGACCCAGTACTTC.

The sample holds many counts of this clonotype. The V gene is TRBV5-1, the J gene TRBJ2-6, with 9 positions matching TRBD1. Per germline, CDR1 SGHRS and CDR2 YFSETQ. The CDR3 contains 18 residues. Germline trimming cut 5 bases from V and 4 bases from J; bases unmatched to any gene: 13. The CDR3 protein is CASRRTGVIPLGANVLTF. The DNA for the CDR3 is TGCGCCAGCAGGCGGACAGGGGTTATCCCTCTGGGGGCCAACGTCCTGACTTTC. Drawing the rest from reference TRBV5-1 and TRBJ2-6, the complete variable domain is KAGVTQTPRYLIKTRGQQVTLSCSPISGHRSVSWYQQTPGQGLQFLFEYFSETQRNKGNFPGRFSGRQFSNSRSEMNVSTLELGDSALYLCASRRTGVIPLGANVLTFGAGSRLTVL.

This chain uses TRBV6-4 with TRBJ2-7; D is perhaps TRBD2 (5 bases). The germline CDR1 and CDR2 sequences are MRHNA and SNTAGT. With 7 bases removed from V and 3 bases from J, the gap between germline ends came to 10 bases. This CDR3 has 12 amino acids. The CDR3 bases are TGTGCCAGCATTGAGGGCGGCTACGAGCAGTACTTC. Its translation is CASIEGGYEQYF.

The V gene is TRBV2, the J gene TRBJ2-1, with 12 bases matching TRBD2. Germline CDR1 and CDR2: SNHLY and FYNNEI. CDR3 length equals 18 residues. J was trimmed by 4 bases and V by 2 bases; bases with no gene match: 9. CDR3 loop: CASSESPWTSGDYNEQFF. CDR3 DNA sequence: TGTGCCAGCAGTGAAAGCCCTTGGACTAGCGGGGATTACAATGAGCAGTTCTTC. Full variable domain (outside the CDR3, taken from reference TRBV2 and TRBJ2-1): EPEVTQTPSHQVTQMGQEVILRCVPISNHLYFYWYRQILGQKVEFLVSFYNNEISEKSEIFDDQFSVERPDGSNFTLKIRSTKLEDSAMYFCASSESPWTSGDYNEQFFGPGTRLTVL.

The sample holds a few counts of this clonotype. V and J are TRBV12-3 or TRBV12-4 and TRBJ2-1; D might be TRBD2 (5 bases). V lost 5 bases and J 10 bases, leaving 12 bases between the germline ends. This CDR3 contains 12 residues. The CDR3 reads CASSRPSGEQFF. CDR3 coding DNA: TGTGCCAGCAGTCGACCATCGGGGGAGCAGTTCTTC.

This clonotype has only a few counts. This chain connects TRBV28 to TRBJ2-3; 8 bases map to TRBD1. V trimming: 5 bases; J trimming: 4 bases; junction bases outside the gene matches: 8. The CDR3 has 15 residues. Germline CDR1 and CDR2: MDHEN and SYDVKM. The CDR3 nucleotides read TGTGCCAGCAGTCCACCCAGGGGGCGACCAGATACGCAGTATTTT. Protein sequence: CASSPPRGRPDTQYF.

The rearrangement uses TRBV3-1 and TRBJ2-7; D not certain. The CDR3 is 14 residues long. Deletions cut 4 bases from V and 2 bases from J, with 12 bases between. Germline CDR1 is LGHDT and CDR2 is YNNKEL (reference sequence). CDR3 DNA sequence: TGTGCCAGCAGCCCTGGATTGAACACCTACGAGCAGTACTTC. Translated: CASSPGLNTYEQYF.

The CDR3 DNA is TGTGCCATCAGCAGGTCCACAGACCTAGATACGCAGTATTTT. Its translation is CAISRSTDLDTQYF. The chain combines TRBV10-3 with TRBJ2-3, with unresolved D. Looked up from germline, CDR1 is ENHRY and CDR2 is SYGVKD. The CDR3 spans 14 residues. Trimming cost V 6 bases and J 5 bases, with 15 bases left between them.

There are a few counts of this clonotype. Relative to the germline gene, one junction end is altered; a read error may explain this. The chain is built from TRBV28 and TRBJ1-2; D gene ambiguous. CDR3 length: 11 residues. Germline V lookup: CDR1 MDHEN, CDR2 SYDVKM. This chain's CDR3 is CASQGNDGYTF. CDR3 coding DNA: TGTGCCAGCCAAGGTAACGATGGCTACACCTTC.

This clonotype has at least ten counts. The CDR3 reads CASSRYTRASGRSDEQFF. The CDR3 DNA reads as TGTGCCAGCAGCCGGTATACCCGGGCTAGCGGGAGGAGCGATGAGCAGTTCTTC. This chain connects TRBV14 to TRBJ2-1; 11 bases are a match to TRBD2. V lost 4 bases, J lost 8 bases, and 16 bases stayed unmatched. The length of the CDR3 is 18 residues. The germline V gene encodes CDR1 SGHDN and CDR2 FVKESK.